Below are 4 T cell receptor beta chains sequenced from a single sample in a study of regulatory T cells in long-lasting Graves disease. Arm-PCR of CDR3 regions and iRepertoire HTBI primers were used to build TCR beta libraries. TCRdb fed the multiplex PCR reads into MiXCR, producing one record per CDR3 protein. Of 400,000 to 500,000 distinct CDR3 sequences in the sample, more than 13% were seen once. Documented time point: newly diagnosed GD, antithyroid drugs for less than 3 months. The TCR library was prepared using RNA isolated from PBMCs. The sample was also reused in another study, on T cells in Graves' hyperthyroidism and ophthalmopathy.

The material sequenced was peripheral blood mononuclear cells (PBMCs), taken at new diagnosis, from a patient treated with antithyroid drugs. All receptors derive from a woman aged 30 to 39 with Graves disease.

This clonotype was recorded only once. One base separates it from a far larger clone, so it is likely a read error. The chain recombines TRBV28 with TRBJ2-7, with TRBD1 as a possible D gene (5 bases). This CDR3 comprises 14 residues. Trimming removed 6 bases at V and 7 bases at J, with 19 bases between. Germline V gene data show CDR1 as MDHEN and CDR2 as SYDVKM. The CDR3 here is CASRYTGPYNEQYF. CDR3 coding DNA: TGTGCCAGCAGGTACACAGGCCCGTACAATGAGCAGTACTTC. The variable domain in full, completed from reference TRBV28 and TRBJ2-7, reads DVKVTQSSRYLVKRTGEKVFLECVQDMDHENMFWYRQDPGLGLRLIYFSYDVKMKEKGDIPEGYSVSREKKERFSLILESASTNQTSMYLCASRYTGPYNEQYFGPGTRLTVT.

This sequence joins TRBV5-5 and TRBJ1-1; 9 bases align to TRBD1. The CDR3 extends over 13 amino acids. CDR1 is SGHKS, CDR2 YYEKEE, per germline (reference sequence). V trimming: 0 bases; J trimming: 7 bases; junction bases outside the gene matches: 1. CDR3 DNA sequence: TGTGCCAGCAGCTTGGGGACAGGGGTTGAAGCTTTCTTT. This gives the protein CASSLGTGVEAFF.

This clonotype was picked up many times. This chain joins TRBV3-1 and TRBJ2-7; the match to TRBD1 covers 9 bases. Trimming removed 0 bases from V and 0 bases from J; junction bases left unmatched: 6. Germline V gene sequence: CDR1 LGHDT, CDR2 YNNKEL (reference sequence). The CDR3 contains 17 residues. CDR3 DNA sequence: TGTGCCAGCAGCCAAGATCCGGGACAGGGCTTCTCCTACGAGCAGTACTTC. Its translation: CASSQDPGQGFSYEQYF.

This clonotype was counted ten times or more. The J gene is TRBJ2-7, the V gene TRBV6-1; D may be TRBD2 (5 bases). Per germline, CDR1 MNHNS and CDR2 SASEGT. V was pared by 7 bases and J by 2 bases, with 18 bases between. This CDR3 has 15 amino acids. The CDR3 sequence is CASIGGLATTYEQYF. Here the CDR3 DNA reads TGTGCCAGCATTGGAGGCCTAGCAACCACCTACGAGCAGTACTTC.